These 2 T cell receptor beta chains share one sample of origin, sequenced in a study of identifying expanded T cells in peripheral blood. Sequencing used immunoSEQ multiplex PCR; TCRdb keeps in-frame clones, though not all of them. The sample includes 50,000 to 65,000 clones, about 80% of them seen just once. Sequenced input: blood. The receptor source for this set is a person aged 18 to 75 in good health.

The rearrangement uses TRBV6-1 and TRBJ2-3; 9 positions match TRBD2. The V segment lost 5 bases and the J segment 4 bases; nucleotides outside the gene matches: 7. The CDR3 loop spans 15 amino acids. Germline V gene data show CDR1 as MNHNS and CDR2 as SASEGT. The CDR3 loop reads CASSPGLAHPDTQYF. The DNA of the CDR3 is TGTGCCAGCAGTCCGGGACTAGCTCATCCAGATACGCAGTATTTT.

The rearrangement uses TRBV11-2 and TRBJ2-2, with TRBD2 matching 10 bases. The trim removed 0 bases at V and 1 base at J, leaving 11 bases unmatched. CDR3 length: 20 amino acids. CDR1 is SGHAT and CDR2 is FQNNGV in the germline V gene. CDR3 residues: CASSLDRPLAGVGNTGELFF. The CDR3 nucleotides read TGTGCCAGCAGCTTAGACCGCCCGCTAGCGGGAGTGGGGAACACCGGGGAGCTGTTTTTT.